These T cell receptor beta chains were read from a single sample in a study of blood T cell repertoires in COVID-19. Profiling relied on immunoSEQ multiplex PCR, and the TCRdb table lists in-frame clones only, not all of them. The data contain approximately 26,000 clones, 70% to 90% of them singletons. The sequencing sample was made of peripheral blood. Receptors originate from a human donor in a cohort sampled during active COVID-19. Both conserved end residues are part of each CDR3. A D gene is named only where the DNA matches it firmly. Part of the rows lack a size; the others show once, few, many or a class for expanded clones.

>TRBJ2-3|NA|NA|TRBV7-9|17
TGTGCCAGCAGCGACCGCGGTGGGGGCGGGAGATCAGATACGCAGTATTTT
CASSDRGGGGRSDTQYF
>TRBJ1-1|NA|NA|TRBV10-2|13
TGCGCCAGCAGCCTACAGGGGAACACTGAAGCTTTCTTT
CASSLQGNTEAFF
>TRBJ2-1|once|TRBD2|TRBV4-1|16
TGCGCCAGCAGTGATCAGGGACTAGCGGGACCCAATGAGCAGTTCTTC
CASSDQGLAGPNEQFF
>TRBJ1-2|NA|NA|TRBV5-4|14
TGTGCCAGCAGCCCTGGGGGGGCAGGGAATGGCTACACCTTC
CASSPGGAGNGYTF
>TRBJ1-2|NA|NA|TRBV5-6|13
TGTGCCAGCAGGCTTTACAGGGCCTATGGCTACACCTTC
CASRLYRAYGYTF
>TRBJ2-5|NA|TRBD1|TRBV15|17
TGTGCCACCAGCAGAGATCCGGGATGGACAGGGAAAGAGACCCAGTACTTC
CATSRDPGWTGKETQYF
>TRBJ2-1|NA|TRBD2|TRBV7-9|16
TGTGCCAGCAGCTTATGGGGGGGACGCACCCACAATGAGCAGTTCTTC
CASSLWGGRTHNEQFF
>TRBJ1-5|NA|TRBD1|TRBV6-6|17
TGTGCCAGCATTCGGACAGGTTGGGGGTATAGCAATCAGCCCCAGCATTTT
CASIRTGWGYSNQPQHF
>TRBJ1-3|few|NA|TRBV6-5|14
TGTGCCAGCATTTCCGGGGGGTCTGGAAACACCATATATTTT
CASISGGSGNTIYF
>TRBJ2-1|NA|TRBD2|TRBV4-1|15
TGCGCCAGCAGCCAAGATCCCCGGGAGGCCCATGAGCAGTTCTTC
CASSQDPREAHEQFF
>TRBJ1-1|NA|NA|TRBV6-1|15
TGTGCCAGCAGTGAACTACAGGGTTCTGTCACTGAAGCTTTCTTT
CASSELQGSVTEAFF
>TRBJ1-1|NA|TRBD1|TRBV10-3|16
TGTGCCATCAGTGAGTCGCCGGGACAGGGGAACACTGAAGCTTTCTTT
CAISESPGQGNTEAFF
>TRBJ2-7|NA|NA|TRBV3-1/TRBV3-2|14
TGTGCCAGCGGAGGCGGAACCTTAGGCCACGAGCAGTACTTC
CASGGGTLGHEQYF
>TRBJ2-1|NA|NA|TRBV12-3/TRBV12-4|12
TGTGCCAGCAGTTTAAGCGACAATGAGCAGTTCTTC
CASSLSDNEQFF
>TRBJ2-2|NA|NA|TRBV6-2/TRBV6-3|14
TGTGCCAGCAGCTCCCTAACCTTTACCGGGGAGCTGTTTTTT
CASSSLTFTGELFF
>TRBJ1-4|NA|NA|TRBV23-1|16
TGCGCCAGCAGTCAATTTCCGGGACAAGGTAATGAAAAACTGTTTTTT
CASSQFPGQGNEKLFF
>TRBJ1-2|NA|NA|TRBV6-5|13
TGTGCCAGCGCCCAAGAGGTTGGCTATGGCTACACCTTC
CASAQEVGYGYTF
>TRBJ1-4|once|NA|TRBV5-8|14
TGTGCCAGCAGCTTCGGAGACTCTACTGAAAAACTGTTTTTT
CASSFGDSTEKLFF
>TRBJ1-5|NA|NA|TRBV5-8|17
TGTGCCAGCAGCTCGCGGATGGCGGAATACAGCAATCAGCCCCAGCATTTT
CASSSRMAEYSNQPQHF
>TRBJ2-1|NA|NA|TRBV5-1|17
TGCGCCAGCAGCTTGAAGACTAGAAGTCGTGACTACAATGAGCAGTTCTTC
CASSLKTRSRDYNEQFF
>TRBJ1-4|NA|NA|TRBV27|15
TGTGCCAGCAGAGAATTAGGGGGTTCTAATGAAAAACTGTTTTTT
CASRELGGSNEKLFF
>TRBJ1-6|NA|NA|TRBV10-3|14
TGTGCCATCAGTGAGCACAGGGAGAATTCACCCCTCCACTTT
CAISEHRENSPLHF
>TRBJ1-1|NA|NA|TRBV7-8|14
TGTGCCAGCAGCTCTTGGGCAATGAACACTGAAGCTTTCTTT
CASSSWAMNTEAFF
>TRBJ1-2|NA|NA|TRBV12-3/TRBV12-4|13
TGTGCCAGCAGTTTAGTGGGGGCGGATGGCTACACCTTC
CASSLVGADGYTF
>TRBJ1-6|NA|TRBD1|TRBV5-1|15
TGCGCCAGCAGCCCCGTGGCAGGGGGGAATTCACCCCTCCACTTT
CASSPVAGGNSPLHF
>TRBJ2-3|NA|NA|TRBV2|15
TGTGCCAGCGGGGGGTTCAGAATAAGCACAGATACGCAGTATTTT
CASGGFRISTDTQYF
>TRBJ1-2|NA|TRBD1|TRBV5-1|17
TGCGCCAGCAGCTTGGGGACAGGGGTCCAAAGTAACTATGGCTACACCTTC
CASSLGTGVQSNYGYTF
>TRBJ2-7|few|NA|TRBV6-5|14
TGTGCCAGCAGTTACTCTCGGACAACCTACGAGCAGTACTTC
CASSYSRTTYEQYF
>TRBJ1-1|NA|NA|TRBV29-1|10
TGCAGCGTGAGGGAGGGTGAAGCTTTCTTT
CSVREGEAFF
>TRBJ1-2|NA|NA|TRBV12-3/TRBV12-4|13
TGTGCCAGTCCCCATGGCGGGGACTATGGCTACACCTTC
CASPHGGDYGYTF
>TRBJ1-2|once|TRBD1|TRBV10-3|13
TGTGCCATCACACCGGGACAGCGAAATGGCTACACCTTC
CAITPGQRNGYTF
>TRBJ2-3|NA|TRBD2|TRBV19|17
TGTGCCAGTAGTAAAACCACTAGCGGGAGGCCCACGGATACGCAGTATTTT
CASSKTTSGRPTDTQYF
>TRBJ2-3|NA|TRBD1|TRBV28|13
TGTGCCAGCAGCCCAGGGGGTAGAGATACGCAGTATTTT
CASSPGGRDTQYF
>TRBJ2-3|NA|NA|TRBV3-1/TRBV3-2|14
TGTGCCAGCAGCCAAGAGTTCCGTGGGGCTACGCAGTATTTT
CASSQEFRGATQYF
>TRBJ2-1|NA|TRBD2|TRBV6-5|14
TGTGCCAGCAGTCAGCGGGGGGGTAACAATGAGCAGTTCTTC
CASSQRGGNNEQFF
>TRBJ1-1|NA|TRBD1|TRBV3-1/TRBV3-2|13
TGTGCCAGCAGCCAAGGGACAGGGGCTGAAGCTTTCTTT
CASSQGTGAEAFF
>TRBJ1-2|once|NA|TRBV4-1|14
TGCGCCAGCAGCCAAGAGTCAGGTATCTATGGCTACACCTTC
CASSQESGIYGYTF